This T cell receptor (beta chain) was profiled in a study of sequential checkpoint blockade in melanoma. The treatment was: randomized to nivolumab then ipilimumab (arm A) or the reverse (arm B). None of the patients previously received DNA-damaging chemotherapy. The data were produced by immunoSEQ multiplex PCR, yet TCRdb's version contains in-frame clones alone and is incomplete. Of about 9,300 clones in the sample, 25% to 30% were seen once. CDR1 SGHNT and CDR2 YENEEA come from the germline V gene. With 5 bases removed from V and 9 bases from J, the gap between germline ends came to 17 bases. The CDR3 has 15 amino acids.

This receptor was identified in a human donor with melanoma. The V call is TRBV11-3, the J call TRBJ1-6; D is ambiguous. The sample here was tumor tissue (inferred from file names), taken from a patient given nivolumab and ipilimumab in sequence. The CDR3 DNA is TGTGCCAGCAGCCGGGCCGGGGTGGGAGGTTCACCCCTCCACTTT. Translated: CASSRAGVGGSPLHF.